This T cell receptor (beta chain) originates from a study of blood T cell repertoires in COVID-19. As for the study in general: Sources were T cells, B-cell-depleted T cells, or PBMCs; the material itself was cDNA or gDNA.

As processed by the authors: Reference gene primer amplification yielded estimated nucleated cell counts. Method: immunoSEQ multiplex PCR; TCRdb's copy keeps in-frame clones and lacks some. The V and J calls and the clone size are those of that table, but D and trimming were determined from the DNA. The sample carries around 250,000 clones, over 75% recorded once. There are 14 residues in the CDR3. With 5 bases clipped from V and 3 bases from J, the junction kept 4 bases outside the gene matches. Germline loops: CDR1 PRHDT, CDR2 FYEKMQ (reference sequence). The sequence was collected from a man in his fifties or sixties with active or convalescent COVID-19. The specimen sequenced was peripheral blood. V usage is TRBV13 and J usage is TRBJ2-4, with 7 bases lining up with TRBD2. CDR3 DNA: TGTGCCAGCAGCCCAGGACTAGACAAAAACATTCAGTACTTC. It translates to CASSPGLDKNIQYF.